These T cell receptor beta chains were read from a single sample in a study of cytomegalovirus exposure and HLA in healthy donors. Clones were sequenced by immunoSEQ multiplex PCR, and TCRdb holds only the in-frame ones, with some missing. The data contain around 130,000 clones, roughly four fifths of them singletons. The sequenced sample consisted of PBMCs. These receptors all come from a woman aged 55 to 70 in good health and CMV-seronegative. Both conserved end residues are part of each CDR3. A D gene is named only where the DNA matches it firmly. Clone size is shown for a subset of rows, as once, few, many or a class of expanded clone.

d_call clone_size cdr3_length j_call v_call cdr3_aa cdr3_nt
TRBD1 NA 17 TRBJ2-5 TRBV5-1 CASSLLWKGTGVETQYF TGCGCCAGCAGCTTGTTGTGGAAAGGGACAGGGGTAGAGACCCAGTACTTC
TRBD1 NA 16 TRBJ2-7 TRBV7-2 CASSSNPGQGRDEQYF TGTGCCAGCAGCTCCAACCCGGGACAGGGGCGCGACGAGCAGTACTTC
TRBD2 NA 15 TRBJ2-1 TRBV28 CASSWRPGGYNEQFF TGTGCCAGCAGTTGGCGACCGGGAGGTTACAATGAGCAGTTCTTC
TRBD2 once 16 TRBJ2-1 TRBV10-1 CASSESRLAGLNEQFF TGCGCCAGCAGTGAGTCGCGACTAGCGGGATTAAATGAGCAGTTCTTC
TRBD1 NA 15 TRBJ2-2 TRBV19 CASSNLGQVSGELFF TGTGCCAGTAGTAACCTCGGACAGGTTTCCGGGGAGCTGTTTTTT
TRBD1 NA 16 TRBJ1-2 TRBV11-3 CASSLGPGTGGGGYTF TGTGCCAGCAGCTTGGGACCCGGGACAGGGGGAGGTGGCTACACCTTC
NA few 17 TRBJ1-2 TRBV11-2 CASSLPGWGQWGDGYTF TGTGCCAGCAGCTTACCGGGTTGGGGACAATGGGGTGATGGCTACACCTTC
TRBD1 NA 15 TRBJ1-2 TRBV6-6 CASSRDRGSNYGYTF TGTGCCAGCAGTCGAGACAGGGGATCGAACTATGGCTACACCTTC
TRBD2 few 14 TRBJ2-7 TRBV5-1 CASSFSGSGNEQYF TGCGCCAGCAGCTTTAGCGGGAGCGGGAACGAGCAGTACTTC
NA NA 13 TRBJ1-1 TRBV27 CASSFVRHTEAFF TGTGCCAGCAGTTTTGTGAGGCACACTGAAGCTTTCTTT
NA NA 13 TRBJ1-3 TRBV18 CASSPKGANTIYF TGTGCCAGCTCTCCGAAAGGGGCTAACACCATATATTTT
TRBD2 few 15 TRBJ2-3 TRBV13 CASRVAGGDTDTQYF TGTGCCAGCAGAGTAGCGGGGGGGGACACAGATACGCAGTATTTT
TRBD1 NA 16 TRBJ1-1 TRBV5-1 CASRWRTGALNTEAFF TGCGCCAGCAGGTGGAGGACAGGGGCCTTGAACACTGAAGCTTTCTTT
TRBD1 NA 14 TRBJ2-7 TRBV25-1 CASSGNRGSGEQYF TGTGCCAGCAGTGGGAACAGGGGGAGCGGAGAGCAGTACTTC
TRBD1 NA 13 TRBJ2-7 TRBV27 CASSRQGRGEQYF TGTGCCAGCAGCAGACAGGGTCGAGGCGAGCAGTACTTC
TRBD2 NA 14 TRBJ2-3 TRBV11-2 CASSLRLASDTQYF TGTGCCAGCAGCTTACGACTAGCGTCCGATACGCAGTATTTT
TRBD1 NA 16 TRBJ1-2 TRBV28 CASSLSHGQGDYGYTF TGTGCCAGCAGTTTATCCCATGGACAGGGGGACTATGGCTACACCTTC
NA NA 15 TRBJ2-7 TRBV11-2 CASSSPGDSYYEQYF TGTGCCAGCAGCTCCCCGGGGGACAGTTACTACGAGCAGTACTTC
NA NA 15 TRBJ2-7 TRBV4-1 CASSQDPRVGYEQYF TGCGCCAGCAGCCAAGATCCCCGGGTAGGCTACGAGCAGTACTTC
NA NA 12 TRBJ1-6 TRBV27 CASSLGVSPLHF TGTGCCAGCAGCCTAGGGGTTTCACCCCTCCACTTT
NA NA 13 TRBJ2-1 TRBV4-1 CASSRGPVYEQFF TGCGCCAGCAGCCGGGGGCCTGTCTATGAGCAGTTCTTC
NA NA 13 TRBJ1-1 TRBV7-3 CASSFRGQTEAFF TGTGCCAGCAGCTTCAGGGGCCAGACTGAAGCTTTCTTT
NA NA 13 TRBJ1-1 TRBV19 CASSIAQNTEAFF TGTGCCAGTAGCATAGCCCAAAACACTGAAGCTTTCTTT
TRBD1 once 14 TRBJ1-1 TRBV5-1 CASSFAGGYTEAFF TGCGCCAGCAGCTTCGCAGGGGGCTACACTGAAGCTTTCTTT
NA NA 16 TRBJ2-7 TRBV10-3 CAISDPPQRRPYEQYF TGTGCCATCAGTGACCCCCCTCAGCGGAGACCCTACGAGCAGTACTTC
TRBD2 NA 13 TRBJ2-7 TRBV9 CASSVSPSGEQYF TGTGCCAGCAGCGTATCCCCTAGCGGCGAGCAGTACTTC
NA NA 13 TRBJ2-5 TRBV7-6 CASSQQGGETQYF TGTGCCAGCAGCCAACAGGGCGGGGAGACCCAGTACTTC
NA NA 13 TRBJ1-5 TRBV27 CASSSRGNQPQHF TGTGCCAGCAGCTCCCGGGGTAATCAGCCCCAGCATTTT
NA NA 13 TRBJ1-2 TRBV6-5 CASKPEGFGGYTF TGTGCCAGCAAACCGGAGGGGTTTGGAGGCTACACCTTC
NA once 13 TRBJ1-2 TRBV6-4 CASSERGGIGYTF TGTGCCAGCAGTGAGCGCGGGGGTATAGGCTACACCTTC
TRBD1 NA 14 TRBJ1-1 TRBV6-1 CASSRGTGVAEAFF TGTGCCAGCAGTCGAGGGACAGGGGTGGCTGAAGCTTTCTTT
TRBD1 NA 19 TRBJ2-6 TRBV14 CASSQDLWDRGPGANVLTF TGTGCCAGCAGCCAAGATCTTTGGGACAGGGGGCCTGGGGCCAACGTCCTGACTTTC
TRBD2 NA 18 TRBJ2-1 TRBV19 CASSIGRLAGGPGNEQFF TGTGCCAGTAGTATCGGTCGACTAGCGGGAGGGCCGGGAAATGAGCAGTTCTTC
NA NA 14 TRBJ1-5 TRBV7-9 CASSPGQGTQPQHF TGTGCCAGCAGCCCCGGGCAGGGAACTCAGCCCCAGCATTTT
NA NA 15 TRBJ2-7 TRBV19 CASSIARGISYEQYF TGTGCCAGTAGTATAGCCAGGGGTATTTCCTACGAGCAGTACTTC
NA once 15 TRBJ2-7 TRBV28 CASTKPSAQAIEQYF TGTGCCAGCACCAAACCGTCTGCACAGGCTATCGAGCAGTACTTC
TRBD2 once 14 TRBJ2-3 TRBV7-9 CASSLGTSADTQYF TGTGCCAGCAGCTTAGGTACTAGCGCTGATACGCAGTATTTT
NA NA 16 TRBJ1-1 TRBV15 CATSSPVGGATTEAFF TGTGCCACCAGCAGCCCGGTGGGGGGGGCCACCACTGAAGCTTTCTTT
TRBD2 NA 17 TRBJ2-7 TRBV11-1 CASSLGLGLAATYEQYF TGTGCCAGCAGCTTAGGTTTGGGACTAGCGGCAACCTACGAGCAGTACTTC
TRBD1 NA 17 TRBJ2-5 TRBV12-5 CASGLVLGTGFLETQYF TGTGCTAGTGGTTTGGTACTTGGGACAGGGTTCTTGGAGACCCAGTACTTC
TRBD1 NA 15 TRBJ2-2 TRBV7-3 CASRPLGTGGGELFF TGTGCCAGCAGGCCACTCGGGACAGGGGGCGGGGAGCTGTTTTTT
NA few 13 TRBJ1-5 TRBV28 CASSWDTGRAQHF TGTGCCAGCAGTTGGGACACTGGTAGGGCCCAGCATTTT
NA NA 15 TRBJ2-3 TRBV7-8 CASSRSLAVTDTQYF TGTGCCAGCAGCCGATCGTTGGCAGTCACAGATACGCAGTATTTT
TRBD1 NA 14 TRBJ1-5 TRBV6-6 CASSPTDRAQPQHF TGTGCCAGCAGTCCGACCGACAGGGCTCAGCCCCAGCATTTT
TRBD1 few 16 TRBJ2-1 TRBV5-1 CASSLDRGNLYNEQFF TGCGCCAGCAGTTTGGACAGGGGTAACCTCTACAATGAGCAGTTCTTC
TRBD1 NA 15 TRBJ1-3 TRBV7-2 CASSWDRGRRNTIYF TGTGCCAGCAGCTGGGACAGGGGGCGAAGAAACACCATATATTTT
NA NA 17 TRBJ1-1 TRBV7-6 CASSLRRAGRSDTEAFF TGTGCCAGCAGCTTAAGGCGAGCAGGGAGGAGCGACACTGAAGCTTTCTTT
NA NA 14 TRBJ2-5 TRBV6-1 CASSEAGGMVTQYF TGTGCCAGCAGTGAAGCGGGGGGTATGGTGACCCAGTACTTC
TRBD1 NA 15 TRBJ1-2 TRBV7-2 CASSLAQGGNYGYTF TGTGCCAGCAGCTTAGCGCAAGGGGGCAACTATGGCTACACCTTC
TRBD1 few 17 TRBJ1-2 TRBV27 CASSSQVGGQGSYGYTF TGTGCCAGCAGTTCGCAGGTCGGAGGACAGGGGAGTTATGGCTACACCTTC
TRBD1 NA 14 TRBJ1-2 TRBV6-1 CASSERRGDYGYTF TGTGCCAGCAGTGAGCGCAGGGGGGACTATGGCTACACCTTC
NA once 14 TRBJ2-5 TRBV5-4 CASSFRLTQETQYF TGTGCCAGCAGCTTCAGGTTGACCCAAGAGACCCAGTACTTC
TRBD2 once 14 TRBJ2-1 TRBV11-3 CASSFSGADNEQFF TGTGCCAGCAGCTTTAGCGGGGCAGACAATGAGCAGTTCTTC
TRBD1 NA 13 TRBJ2-5 TRBV2 CASRATGVETQYF TGTGCCAGCAGGGCGACAGGGGTCGAGACCCAGTACTTC
TRBD1 NA 15 TRBJ2-2 TRBV6-1 CASRIGQGRTGELFF TGTGCCAGCAGGATTGGACAGGGTAGGACCGGGGAGCTGTTTTTT
NA NA 18 TRBJ1-5 TRBV19 CASSIPRRLGAVNQPQHF TGTGCCAGTAGTATACCCCGTAGACTGGGGGCGGTCAATCAGCCCCAGCATTTT
NA NA 14 TRBJ2-5 TRBV7-9 CASSFLNREETQYF TGTGCCAGCAGCTTTCTAAACAGAGAAGAGACCCAGTACTTC
TRBD2 NA 15 TRBJ2-5 TRBV5-1 CASSAVGLVSETQYF TGCGCCAGCAGTGCCGTGGGACTAGTTTCGGAGACCCAGTACTTC
NA NA 15 TRBJ2-7 TRBV28 CASSPPQGISYEQYF TGTGCCAGCAGCCCCCCCCAGGGCATCTCCTACGAGCAGTACTTC
TRBD2 NA 18 TRBJ2-3 TRBV27 CASSWRGLAGSYTDTQYF TGTGCCAGCAGTTGGAGGGGACTAGCGGGATCCTACACAGATACGCAGTATTTT